These T cell receptor beta chains were read from a single sample in a study of shared clonotypes between healthy human individuals. Data came from immunoSEQ multiplex PCR; TCRdb stores just in-frame clones and leaves some out. The table shows 2 million to 2.5 million clones, with 85% to 95% occurring only once. Sequenced material: naive CD4+ T cells from PBMCs. The receptors were sampled from a man younger than 35 in good health. Some clones in this sample may be carry-over from other donors' samples. Each CDR3 is given without its conserved first and last residue. The order of the fields is J gene, V gene, D gene, CDR3 protein. The D gene is left open where the match is weak.

TRBJ1-2 TRBV5-4 . ASSWTGTNGYT
TRBJ2-2 TRBV4-2 TRBD2 ASSQDLASGRITGELF
TRBJ1-3 TRBV28 . ASSLNPLLSGNTIY
TRBJ2-2 TRBV5-1 . ASSTTDTAGELF
TRBJ1-2 TRBV5-4 . ASSLPRGHGYT
TRBJ2-5 TRBV11-3 TRBD1 ASSLDWTGVAETQY
TRBJ2-7 TRBV29-1 . SVPGGGRSYEQY
TRBJ2-2 TRBV7-2 . ASSLVGSLPGELF
TRBJ2-5 TRBV6-5 . ASSYSVSGRETQY
TRBJ2-7 TRBV14 . ASSQVDLRDEQY
TRBJ1-4 TRBV19 TRBD1 ASRTPGDRNEKLF
TRBJ2-5 TRBV28 TRBD1 ASSSPGGSETQY
TRBJ2-7 TRBV4-3 . ASSQDLGVGRLAEQY
TRBJ1-2 TRBV28 TRBD1 ASSSTGQGVGYT
TRBJ1-1 TRBV2 . ASRAQGPEAF
TRBJ1-3 TRBV27 . ASSLRGTISGNTIY
TRBJ2-7 TRBV30 . AWGRDAAYEQY
TRBJ2-1 TRBV7-9 . ASSYRGRSYNEQF
TRBJ1-2 TRBV9 . ASSVGRGERGANYGYT
TRBJ2-7 TRBV4-3 TRBD2 ASSQERGAGDEQY
TRBJ2-5 TRBV29-1 . SVAGQTKETQY
TRBJ2-1 TRBV29-1 TRBD1 SVVDRALSYNEQF
TRBJ2-2 TRBV10-3 TRBD2 AISVLGLAGGPGTGELF
TRBJ2-7 TRBV4-3 . ASSQVTGPAEQY
TRBJ1-1 TRBV15 . ATSRAATEAF
TRBJ2-1 TRBV6-5 . ASSYDGRDDEQF
TRBJ1-5 TRBV6-1 . ASWHTSNQPQH
TRBJ1-1 TRBV11-1 . ASSWGTNTEAF
TRBJ1-1 TRBV28 . ASSLANTEAF